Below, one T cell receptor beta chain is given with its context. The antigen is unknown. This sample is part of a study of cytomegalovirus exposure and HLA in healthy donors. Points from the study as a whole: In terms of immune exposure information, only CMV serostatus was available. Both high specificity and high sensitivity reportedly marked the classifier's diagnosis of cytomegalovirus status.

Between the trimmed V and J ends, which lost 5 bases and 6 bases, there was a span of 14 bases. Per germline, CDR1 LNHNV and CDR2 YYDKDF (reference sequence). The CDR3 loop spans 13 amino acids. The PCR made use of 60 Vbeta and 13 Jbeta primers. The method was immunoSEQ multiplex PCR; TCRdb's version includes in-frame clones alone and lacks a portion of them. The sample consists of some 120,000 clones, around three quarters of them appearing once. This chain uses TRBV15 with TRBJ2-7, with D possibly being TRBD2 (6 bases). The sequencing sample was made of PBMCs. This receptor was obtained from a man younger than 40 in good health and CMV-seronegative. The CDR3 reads CATSQQLGGEQYF. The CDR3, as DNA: TGTGCCACCAGCCAACAGCTGGGGGGCGAGCAGTACTTC.